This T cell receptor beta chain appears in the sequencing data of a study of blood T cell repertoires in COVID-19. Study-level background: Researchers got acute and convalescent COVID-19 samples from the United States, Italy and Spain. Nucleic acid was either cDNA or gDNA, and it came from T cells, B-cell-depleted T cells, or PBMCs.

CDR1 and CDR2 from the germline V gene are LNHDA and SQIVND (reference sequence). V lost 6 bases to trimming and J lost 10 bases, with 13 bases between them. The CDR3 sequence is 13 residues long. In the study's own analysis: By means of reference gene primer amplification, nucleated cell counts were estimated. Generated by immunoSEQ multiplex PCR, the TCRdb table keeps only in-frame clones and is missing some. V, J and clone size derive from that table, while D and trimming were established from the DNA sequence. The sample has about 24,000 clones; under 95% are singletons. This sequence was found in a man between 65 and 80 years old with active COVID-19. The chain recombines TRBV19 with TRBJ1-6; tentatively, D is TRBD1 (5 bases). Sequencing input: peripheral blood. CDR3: CASSPQGDSPLHF. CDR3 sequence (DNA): TGTGCCAGTAGCCCCCAGGGCGACTCACCCCTCCACTTT.